Shown below are 19 T cell receptor beta chains from a single sample sequenced in a study of blood T cell repertoires in COVID-19. Method: immunoSEQ multiplex PCR; TCRdb's copy keeps in-frame clones and lacks some. The table records fewer than 85,000 clones, approximately 89% of them present only once. The material sequenced was peripheral blood. The origin of the receptors is a man aged 45-65 years with active COVID-19.

The chain is built from TRBV5-6 and TRBJ2-5; TRBD1 matches at 7 bases. With 1 base clipped from V and 4 bases from J, the junction kept 7 bases outside the gene matches. CDR3 length equals 15 residues. The germline V gene encodes CDR1 SGHDT and CDR2 YYEEEE. CDR3 bases: TGTGCCAGCAGCTTGTTCAGATCAGGGGGAGAGACCCAGTACTTC. Its protein product is CASSLFRSGGETQYF.

The genes are TRBV28 and TRBJ2-5, with D tentatively TRBD2 (6 bases). The CDR3 spans 13 residues. The germline V gene has CDR1 MDHEN and CDR2 SYDVKM. V was clipped by 6 bases and J by 5 bases, with 13 bases between them. In DNA form, the CDR3 reads TGTGCCAGCAGCCAGGGACTGCCGGAGACCCAGTACTTC. It translates to CASSQGLPETQYF.

V usage is TRBV4-2 and J usage is TRBJ1-2; the D gene is possibly TRBD1 (6 bases). CDR3 length: 16 amino acids. CDR1 LGHNA and CDR2 YNFKEQ come from the germline V gene. Trimming pared 3 bases from V and 4 bases from J, leaving 18 bases between. The CDR3 DNA reads as TGTGCCAGCAGCCACGTCAATGGGGACATAACCTATGGCTACACCTTC. As protein: CASSHVNGDITYGYTF.

This sequence joins TRBV6-1 and TRBJ2-7, with D possibly matching TRBD1 (6 bases). Germline CDR1 and CDR2: MNHNS and SASEGT. V was pared by 2 bases and J by 3 bases, with 20 bases between. CDR3 size: 17 residues. CDR3 in amino acids: CASSESRQAPTNYEQYF. The CDR3 bases are TGTGCCAGCAGTGAATCCAGACAGGCACCAACCAACTACGAGCAGTACTTC.

The sample holds one count of this clone. V gene TRBV2 combines with J gene TRBJ1-2; D possibly corresponds to TRBD1 (5 bases). The length of the CDR3 is 11 residues. Germline V gene data show CDR1 as SNHLY and CDR2 as FYNNEI. The V end was cut by 5 bases, the J end by 8 bases, with 9 bases between. CDR3 amino acids: CASSPQGGYTF. CDR3 DNA sequence: TGTGCCAGCAGTCCCCAGGGAGGCTACACCTTC.

In its sample, this clone is medium-sized. V gene TRBV7-3 combines with J gene TRBJ2-7, with 11 bases matching TRBD1. Germline trimming cut 10 bases from V and 0 bases from J; bases unmatched to any gene: 11. Germline V gene sequence: CDR1 SGHTA, CDR2 FQGTGA. The CDR3 loop spans 16 amino acids. Here the CDR3 reads CANGTGGPLSSYEQYF. CDR3 nucleotide sequence: TGTGCCAACGGGACAGGGGGACCCCTTAGCTCCTACGAGCAGTACTTC.

Here the CDR3 DNA reads TGTGCCAGCAGTCGGGGGTCATTAATCGGGGGCTACACCTTC. Its translation is CASSRGSLIGGYTF. This chain joins TRBV28 and TRBJ1-2; maybe TRBD1 (5 bases). Germline V gene data show CDR1 as MDHEN and CDR2 as SYDVKM. Trimming shortened V by 5 bases and J by 8 bases, and 18 bases separated the two germline ends. The CDR3 is made up of 14 amino acids.

The table lists this clone with a few counts. The J gene is TRBJ1-5, the V gene TRBV19; D is undetermined. The V gene lost 1 base and the J gene lost 0 bases, with 7 bases spanning the gap. CDR3 length equals 15 residues. Germline-derived CDR1 and CDR2 are LNHDA and SQIVND (reference sequence). CDR3 DNA: TGTGCCAGTAGTATAGGCGACATTAGCAATCAGCCCCAGCATTTT. Amino acid sequence: CASSIGDISNQPQHF. Complete variable domain (other parts from reference TRBV19 and TRBJ1-5): DGGITQSPKYLFRKEGQNVTLSCEQNLNHDAMYWYRQDPGQGLRLIYYSQIVNDFQKGDIAEGYSVSREKKESFPLTVTSAQKNPTAFYLCASSIGDISNQPQHFGDGTRLSIL.

The chain links TRBV7-2 to TRBJ1-1; TRBD1 matches 7 bases. J lost 7 bases, V lost 0 bases, and 8 bases had no gene match. This CDR3 has 15 amino acids. Germline CDR1 SGHTA, CDR2 FQGNSA. CDR3 residues: CASSLAGQLVIEAFF. In DNA form, the CDR3 reads TGTGCCAGCAGCTTAGCGGGACAGCTGGTCATTGAAGCTTTCTTT.

The CDR3 sequence: CASSSREGLSAFF. CDR3 bases: TGTGCCAGCAGCTCGAGGGAGGGGCTCTCAGCTTTCTTT. The rearrangement uses TRBV7-9 and TRBJ1-1; the D gene is possibly TRBD1 (5 bases). V was trimmed by 4 bases and J by 10 bases, leaving 16 bases between them. This CDR3 is 13 amino acids long. The germline CDR1 and CDR2 sequences are SEHNR and FQNEAQ (reference sequence).

The gene calls are TRBV7-8 and TRBJ1-4; 12 positions agree with TRBD1. Trimming removed 5 bases from V and 1 base from J; junction bases left unmatched: 11. The germline CDR1 and CDR2 sequences are SGHVS and FQNEAQ. There are 19 residues in the CDR3. The CDR3 loop reads CASSMHRDRGRVTNEKLFF. The DNA for the CDR3 is TGTGCCAGCAGCATGCACCGGGACAGGGGGCGAGTAACTAATGAAAAACTGTTTTTT.

This chain connects TRBV3-1 (or the pseudogene TRBV3-2) to TRBJ2-2; maybe TRBD1 (6 bases). The germline CDR1 and CDR2 sequences are LGHDT and YNNKEL (reference sequence). This CDR3 comprises 16 residues. Between the trimmed V and J ends, which lost 4 bases and 4 bases, there was a span of 16 bases. The CDR3, as DNA: TGTGCCAGCAGCCCCCCGCAGGGGCGAGGCACCGGGGAGCTGTTTTTT. The encoded protein is CASSPPQGRGTGELFF.

This clone was counted between two and nine times. The rearrangement joins TRBV28 to TRBJ1-5; D is uncertain. This CDR3 spans 13 amino acids. Looked up from germline, CDR1 is MDHEN and CDR2 is SYDVKM. The germline V and J ends were trimmed by 2 bases and 11 bases, with 13 bases remaining between them. The CDR3 protein is CASSLKGSRAQHF. The CDR3 region has the DNA TGTGCCAGCAGTTTAAAAGGGAGCCGGGCCCAGCATTTT.

V usage is TRBV30 and J usage is TRBJ1-6; D is undetermined. Trimming stripped 2 bases from V and 8 bases from J, with 10 bases between. Germline V gene lookup returns CDR1 GTSNPN and CDR2 SVGIG (reference sequence). The CDR3 covers 13 residues. Here the CDR3 reads CAWSTNTDSPLHF. DNA for the CDR3: TGTGCCTGGAGTACGAACACAGATTCACCCCTCCACTTT.

This clone was recorded once. CDR3 in DNA: TGTGCCAGTAGTCCAGTGACAGGGAGCTCCTACAATGAGCAGTTCTTC. Amino acid sequence: CASSPVTGSSYNEQFF. J is TRBJ2-1 and V is TRBV19; 7 bases match TRBD1. The V and J ends lost 5 bases and 0 bases, in that order; junction bases with no gene match: 7. Germline V gene sequence: CDR1 LNHDA, CDR2 SQIVND (reference sequence). The CDR3 is made up of 16 amino acids.

The chain recombines TRBV7-9 with TRBJ2-7; a weak D match, TRBD1 (6 bases). This CDR3 region has 14 residues. V lost 2 bases and J lost 1, with 9 bases in between. Germline V lookup: CDR1 SEHNR, CDR2 FQNEAQ (reference sequence). The CDR3 sequence is CASSLQGLSYEQYF. The CDR3 coding sequence is TGTGCCAGCAGCTTACAGGGGTTGTCCTACGAGCAGTACTTC. The whole variable domain, remainder taken from reference TRBV7-9 and TRBJ2-7, is DTGVSQNPRHKITKRGQNVTFRCDPISEHNRLYWYRQTLGQGPEFLTYFQNEAQLEKSRLLSDRFSAERPKGSFSTLEIQRTEQGDSAMYLCASSLQGLSYEQYFGPGTRLTVT.

The V call is TRBV30, the J call TRBJ1-6; D remains ambiguous. Deletions cut 2 bases from V and 7 bases from J, with 6 bases between. CDR1 and CDR2 from the germline V gene are GTSNPN and SVGIG (reference sequence). This CDR3 region has 12 residues. CDR3 bases: TGTGCCTGGAGTCCGAGAAATTCACCCCTCCACTTT. It yields the protein CAWSPRNSPLHF.

The rearrangement joins TRBV4-3 to TRBJ2-7; TRBD2 is a possible D gene (6 bases). V lost 1 base and J lost 4, with 11 bases in between. CDR1 is LGHNA and CDR2 is YSLEER in the germline V gene. The CDR3 consists of 14 residues. The chain's CDR3 is CASSQVRGTYEQYF. The CDR3 DNA reads as TGCGCCAGCAGCCAAGTCCGGGGGACGTACGAGCAGTACTTC.

CDR3 coding DNA: TGCAGTGCTAGTATACTGGGAGGACGGACGAACACTGAAGCTTTCTTT. Protein: CSASILGGRTNTEAFF. This chain connects TRBV20-1 to TRBJ1-1; D is uncertain. The CDR3 spans 16 residues. V lost 3 bases and J 1 base, leaving 18 bases between the germline ends. CDR1 DFQATT and CDR2 SNEGSKA come from the germline V gene (reference sequence).